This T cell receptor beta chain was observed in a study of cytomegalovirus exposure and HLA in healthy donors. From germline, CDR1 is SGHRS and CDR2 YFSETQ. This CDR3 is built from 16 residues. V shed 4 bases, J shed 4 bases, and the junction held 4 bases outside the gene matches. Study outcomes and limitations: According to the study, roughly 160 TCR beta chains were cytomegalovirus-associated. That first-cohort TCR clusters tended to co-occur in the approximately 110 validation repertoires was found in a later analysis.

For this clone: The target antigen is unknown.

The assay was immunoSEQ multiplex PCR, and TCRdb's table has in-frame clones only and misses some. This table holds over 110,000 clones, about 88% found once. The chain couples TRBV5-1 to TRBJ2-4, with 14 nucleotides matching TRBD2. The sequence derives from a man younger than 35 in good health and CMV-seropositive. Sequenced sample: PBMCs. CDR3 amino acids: CASSQGTSGRKNIQYF. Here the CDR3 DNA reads TGCGCCAGCAGCCAGGGGACTAGCGGGAGAAAAAACATTCAGTACTTC.